This TCR beta chain was sequenced in a study of blood T cells in healthy people across ages. A second PCR of about 6 to 11 cycles used a sample-barcoded 5' primer and a J-beta primer mix. One entry per CDR3 protein, called by TCRdb with MiXCR from the 5' RACE reads. The sample lists hundreds of thousands of distinct CDR3 sequences, 49% occurring once. This clonotype was recorded at least ten times. J gave up 4 bases and V 4 bases, and 7 bases lay outside the gene matches. CDR3 length equals 14 residues. From germline, CDR1 is SGHRS and CDR2 YFSETQ. The V gene is TRBV5-1, the J gene TRBJ2-7; 8 bases line up with TRBD2. The specimen was blood. This TCR came from a woman aged 60-70 years in good health. Here the CDR3 reads CASSAGLGQYEQYF. CDR3 nucleotides: TGCGCCAGCAGCGCGGGACTAGGCCAATACGAGCAGTACTTC.